Included here is one T cell receptor (beta chain) sequence, with context. These data are taken from a study of blood T cell repertoires in COVID-19. As for the study in general: The cDNA or gDNA used as material had been derived from T cells, B-cell-depleted T cells, or PBMCs.

Libraries were prepared by immunoSEQ multiplex PCR; TCRdb keeps only in-frame clonotypes and omits some of them. The sample shows 250,000 or so clones, about 83% of them seen only once. Trimming removed 1 base from V and 7 bases from J, with 17 bases in between. This CDR3 is built from 17 residues. Germline V lookup: CDR1 LGHNA, CDR2 YNFKEQ. The sample taken for sequencing was PBMCs or T cells enriched from blood (not recorded which). The source is a woman in her forties who had been exposed to COVID-19. The chain carries TRBV4-2 and TRBJ1-6; D may be TRBD1 (5 bases). The CDR3, as DNA: TGTGCCAGCAGCCAAGTGGTGGGGCAGACCGACAATTCACCCCTCCACTTT. It encodes CASSQVVGQTDNSPLHF.